This record concerns one T cell receptor beta chain sequence. The CDR3 runs to 16 residues. The sample is drawn from a study of blood T cell repertoires in COVID-19. For the study at large: Samples taken during acute and convalescent COVID-19 were collected in the United States, Italy and Spain.

Assay used: immunoSEQ multiplex PCR; TCRdb lists only in-frame clones, some missing. The table has about 140,000 clones, about three quarters seen once. This TCR derives from a woman of 80 years or more with active or convalescent COVID-19. The chain recombines TRBV21-1 with TRBJ2-1; the table's D call, TRBD1, has no DNA check behind it. TRBV21-1 corresponds to a pseudogene. Sequencing input: peripheral blood. CDR3 nucleotides: TGTGCCAGCGGCCCGCAGGGGGTCCGGGTCGACAATGAGCAGTTCTTC. Translated, it gives CASGPQGVRVDNEQFF.